These 12 T cell receptor beta chains were all obtained from the same sample, sequenced in a study of cytomegalovirus exposure and HLA in healthy donors. 13 Jbeta primers and 60 Vbeta primers were used for the PCR. The data were produced by immunoSEQ multiplex PCR, yet TCRdb's version contains in-frame clones alone and is incomplete. The sample lists around 110,000 clones; 9% to 10% were seen once. The specimen was PBMCs. The receptors originated from a young man in good health and CMV-seronegative.

The chain combines TRBV4-2 with TRBJ2-7; the match to TRBD2 covers 7 bases. CDR3 length: 15 amino acids. Germline V CDR1 and CDR2: LGHNA, YNFKEQ. V lost 0 bases, J lost 7 bases, and 9 bases stayed unmatched. The CDR3 reads CASSQDREVAREQYF. In DNA, the CDR3 is TGTGCCAGCAGCCAAGATCGGGAGGTAGCGCGGGAGCAGTACTTC.

This clone was observed a few times. V usage is TRBV29-1 and J usage is TRBJ1-1, with D possibly being TRBD1 (5 bases). Per the germline V gene, CDR1 is SQVTM and CDR2 is ANQGSEA. The V end lost 2 bases, the J end lost 0 bases, and 16 bases lay between the germline ends. CDR3 length equals 16 residues. The CDR3 sequence: CSVESQGGSMNTEAFF. The CDR3 DNA is TGCAGCGTTGAAAGTCAGGGAGGCTCCATGAACACTGAAGCTTTCTTT.

This clone was seen only a few times. The V gene is TRBV6-5, the J gene TRBJ1-1; 11 nucleotides line up with TRBD1. The CDR3 sequence is 15 residues long. Trimming at V came to 2 bases and at J to 5 bases, leaving 4 bases not matched to a gene. CDR1 is MNHEY, CDR2 SVGAGI, per germline. The DNA for the CDR3 is TGTGCCAGCAGTTACACCGGGACAGGGGGAACTGAAGCTTTCTTT. It specifies CASSYTGTGGTEAFF.

This clone was found a few times. The chain is built from TRBV25-1 and TRBJ2-7; 8 bases line up with TRBD1. J lost 2 bases, V lost 6 bases, and 6 bases had no gene match. The CDR3 contains 14 residues. CDR1 and CDR2 from the germline V gene are MGHDK and SYGVNS. The CDR3 loop reads CASRETGATYEQYF. In DNA, the CDR3 is TGTGCCAGCAGGGAGACAGGGGCCACCTACGAGCAGTACTTC.

J is TRBJ2-6 and V is TRBV7-3; 9 nucleotides line up with TRBD1. Trimming took 0 bases from V and 3 from J; bases not matched to a gene: 6. CDR1 and CDR2 (germline): SGHTA, FQGTGA. The CDR3 is 18 amino acids. The CDR3 here is CASSLTRGQGSGANVLTF. The CDR3 DNA sequence: TGTGCCAGCAGCTTAACGCGCGGACAGGGGAGTGGGGCCAACGTCCTGACTTTC.

The rearrangement joins TRBV9 to TRBJ2-3, with D possibly TRBD2 on 5 matching bases. With 0 bases removed from V and 6 bases from J, the gap between germline ends came to 14 bases. Germline V gene lookup returns CDR1 SGDLS and CDR2 YYNGEE. The CDR3 is 15 residues long. The CDR3 here is CASSVEPGKSDTQYF. The CDR3, as DNA: TGTGCCAGCAGCGTAGAACCCGGGAAGTCCGATACGCAGTATTTT.

This clone was seen a handful of times. The chain is built from TRBV7-9 and TRBJ2-5; 9 bases are shared with TRBD2. CDR1 and CDR2 from the germline V gene are SEHNR and FQNEAQ (reference sequence). With 6 bases clipped from V and 1 base from J, the junction kept 3 bases outside the gene matches. CDR3 length: 14 residues. CDR3 residues: CASSQGLAQETQYF. Here the CDR3 DNA reads TGTGCCAGCAGTCAGGGACTAGCCCAAGAGACCCAGTACTTC.

This clone has a handful of counts. The V gene is TRBV5-4, the J gene TRBJ2-1; 10 bases are a match to TRBD2. Trimming removed 0 bases from V and 7 bases from J; junction bases left unmatched: 7. This CDR3 region has 16 residues. Germline CDR1 and CDR2: SGHNT and YYREEE (reference sequence). The CDR3 sequence: CASSLGGAGGQNEQFF. CDR3 nucleotides: TGTGCCAGCAGCTTGGGGGGAGCGGGGGGGCAGAATGAGCAGTTCTTC.

This clone has only a few counts. The V call is TRBV13, the J call TRBJ2-7; tentatively, D is TRBD1 (6 bases). The germline V gene encodes CDR1 PRHDT and CDR2 FYEKMQ (reference sequence). Trimming removed 7 bases from V and 0 bases from J, with 13 bases in between. The CDR3 sequence is 14 residues long. Here the CDR3 reads CASTIRTDSYEQYF. The CDR3 nucleotides are TGTGCCAGCACTATCCGGACAGACTCCTACGAGCAGTACTTC.

This clone has only a few counts. The chain combines TRBV4-3 with TRBJ1-4; no reliable D call. This CDR3 has 17 residues. Germline lookup yields CDR1 LGHNA and CDR2 YSLEER. Trimming stripped 1 base from V and 0 bases from J, with 12 bases between. CDR3 nucleotide sequence: TGCGCCAGCAGCCAAGCCAGATTTCACACAACTAATGAAAAACTGTTTTTT. Protein: CASSQARFHTTNEKLFF.

The gene calls are TRBV28 and TRBJ2-3, with 8 bases lining up with TRBD2. There are 16 residues in the CDR3. Trimming cost V 10 bases and J 6 bases; bases outside gene matches: 18. Germline-derived CDR1 and CDR2 are MDHEN and SYDVKM. The CDR3 sequence: CATESNGAGVRDTQYF. The CDR3 DNA sequence: TGTGCCACCGAATCCAACGGAGCGGGAGTCCGGGATACGCAGTATTTT.

V gene TRBV6-5 combines with J gene TRBJ1-4; TRBD1 aligns across 10 bases. Trimming took 2 bases from V and 8 from J; bases not matched to a gene: 5. The germline CDR1 and CDR2 sequences are MNHEY and SVGAGI. The CDR3 extends over 15 amino acids. CDR3 protein: CASSYRDRGREKLFF. The CDR3 DNA is TGTGCCAGCAGTTACAGGGACAGGGGCAGAGAAAAACTGTTTTTT.